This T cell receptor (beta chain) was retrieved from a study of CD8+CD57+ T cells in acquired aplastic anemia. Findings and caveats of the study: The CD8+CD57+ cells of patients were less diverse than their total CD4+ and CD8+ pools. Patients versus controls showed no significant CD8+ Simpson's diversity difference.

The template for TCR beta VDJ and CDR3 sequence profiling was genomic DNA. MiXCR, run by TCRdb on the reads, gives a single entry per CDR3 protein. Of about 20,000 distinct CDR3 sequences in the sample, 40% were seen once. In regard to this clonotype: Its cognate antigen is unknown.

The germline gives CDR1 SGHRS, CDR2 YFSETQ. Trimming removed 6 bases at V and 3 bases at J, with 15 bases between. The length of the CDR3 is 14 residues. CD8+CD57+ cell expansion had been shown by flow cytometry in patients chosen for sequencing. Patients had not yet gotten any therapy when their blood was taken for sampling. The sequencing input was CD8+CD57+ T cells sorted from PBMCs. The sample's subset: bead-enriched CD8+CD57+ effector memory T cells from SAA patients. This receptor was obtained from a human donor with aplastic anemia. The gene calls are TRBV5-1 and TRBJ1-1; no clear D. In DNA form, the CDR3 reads TGCGCCAGCACATTCGGGCCCCAGGACACTGAAGCTTTCTTT. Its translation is CASTFGPQDTEAFF.